The present TCR beta chain was sequenced within a study of blood T cells in healthy people across ages. A note on this clonotype: Its antigen is unidentified.

A second roughly 7 to 12 cycle PCR used barcoded and J-beta primers. TCRdb independently ran MiXCR on the 5' RACE reads; one entry per CDR3 protein. The sample contains roughly 800,000 distinct CDR3 sequences, roughly 26% of which appear only once. Overall study results and limits: PBMCs were not sorted, which prevented a conclusive comparison of naive versus antigen-experienced cells. It was the long-lived donors that had more naive CD4+ cells and higher diversity than aged donors.

Total RNA was extracted at no less than 6 micrograms per sample. Trimming removed 4 bases from V and 0 bases from J, with 15 bases in between. This CDR3 contains 16 residues. The germline CDR1 and CDR2 sequences are SEHNR and FQNEAQ (reference sequence). In addition, the sample was reused for a study of T cells of mothers and their children.

Sequenced material: blood. This TCR was sampled from a boy aged 10-17 years in good health. This chain links TRBV7-9 with TRBJ1-1; D ambiguous. The CDR3 spells CASSSHGRTMNTEAFF. The DNA of the CDR3 is TGTGCCAGCAGCTCCCATGGCAGAACGATGAACACTGAAGCTTTCTTT.